Reported below is one T cell receptor (beta chain). Its antigen is not known. These data are taken from a study of cytotoxic CD8 clonotypes in ibrutinib-treated CLL. Study background: Each sample contained, on average, approximately 270,000 productive templates and 94,000 or so productive rearrangements. Study results and limitations: Clonality rose at ibrutinib response, held steady in sustained remission, and fell toward baseline at progression. Researchers report that baseline clonality outpaced age-matched healthy donors and tracked circulating CD8+ T-cell counts.

The V gene's germline CDR1 is LNHNV and CDR2 YYDKDF (reference sequence). V lost 2 bases to trimming and J lost 8 bases; unmatched junction nucleotides: 10. The CDR3 extends over 17 amino acids. Method: immunoSEQ multiplex PCR; TCRdb's copy keeps in-frame clones and lacks some. The sample has about 130,000 clones; about four fifths are singletons. The sequence was obtained from a human donor with chronic lymphocytic leukemia. The specimen was PBMCs, collected after 12 months of ibrutinib treatment. The chain combines TRBV15 with TRBJ2-1; TRBD2 matches at 12 bases. CDR3 nucleotides: TGTGCCACCAGCAGATATAGGACTAGCGGGATGGATCATGAGCAGTTCTTC. Its protein product is CATSRYRTSGMDHEQFF.